The rows below give T cell receptor beta chains drawn from one sample of a study of somatic mutations in cytotoxic T cells in rheumatoid arthritis. The table came from immunoSEQ multiplex PCR; TCRdb's copy has only in-frame clones and leaves some out. The sample has roughly 30,000 clones, 75% to 85% seen once. The specimen was CD8+ T cells sorted from blood. Receptors were obtained from an adult with rheumatoid arthritis. Both conserved end residues are part of each CDR3. D genes are given only for firm matches. Clone size, where shown, is once, few, many, or a class for clones that have expanded.

clone size | J gene | V gene | D gene | CDR3 DNA | CDR3 protein
- | TRBJ2-2 | TRBV9 | TRBD2 | TGTGCCAGCAGCGTAGGGACTAGCTCTTTTCTCACCGGGGAGCTGTTTTTT | CASSVGTSSFLTGELFF
- | TRBJ1-6 | TRBV7-2 | - | TGTGCCAGCAGCTCCCCAAGCGGTAATTCACCCCTCCACTTT | CASSSPSGNSPLHF
few | TRBJ2-3 | TRBV6-1 | - | TGTGCCAGCAGTGAAGCCCAAGGGAGGGGGGCAGATACGCAGTATTTT | CASSEAQGRGADTQYF
once | TRBJ2-2 | TRBV7-8 | TRBD2 | TGTGCCAGCAGCCTGAGCGGGGGGTTCACCGGGGAGCTGTTTTTT | CASSLSGGFTGELFF
- | TRBJ2-7 | TRBV18 | - | TGTGCCAGCTCACTCGGGAAGGGGGCCTACGAGCAGTACTTC | CASSLGKGAYEQYF
- | TRBJ2-7 | TRBV2 | TRBD1 | TGTGCCAGCAGTGGCGGGGACAGGGCCTACGAGCAGTACTTC | CASSGGDRAYEQYF
- | TRBJ2-7 | TRBV7-8 | - | TGTGCCAGCAGCTTAGCGAGGCGAAGCTCCTACGAGCAGTACTTC | CASSLARRSSYEQYF
- | TRBJ1-4 | TRBV7-9 | TRBD1 | TGTGCCAGCAGCCTTCGGGCCGTAACAGGGGCCGGGGATGAAAAACTGTTTTTT | CASSLRAVTGAGDEKLFF
- | TRBJ2-7 | TRBV6-6 | TRBD2 | TGTGCCAGCAGTCACCCCGGCCTAGCGGGGGCCTACGAGCAGTACTTC | CASSHPGLAGAYEQYF
- | TRBJ2-1 | TRBV5-1 | - | TGCGCCAGCAGCTTGGTAGGTAGCTCCTACAATGAGCAGTTCTTC | CASSLVGSSYNEQFF
- | TRBJ2-3 | TRBV9 | TRBD2 | TGTGCCAGCGCCTCTGGGCGGGAGGGAACAGATACGCAGTATTTT | CASASGREGTDTQYF
- | TRBJ2-7 | TRBV7-9 | TRBD2 | TGTGCCAGCAGCTCTAGCGGGGGGGGCAAAAACGAGCAGTACTTC | CASSSSGGGKNEQYF
once | TRBJ1-1 | TRBV15 | TRBD1 | TGTGCCACCAGCAGAGATCTGGGGACAGCTGAAGCTTTCTTT | CATSRDLGTAEAFF
- | TRBJ1-4 | TRBV5-5 | TRBD1 | TGTGCCAGCAGCGCGGGACAGGGATATGAAAAACTGTTTTTT | CASSAGQGYEKLFF
- | TRBJ2-5 | TRBV4-3 | TRBD1 | TGCGCCAGCAGCCCAGGACAGGGGGGATACCAAGAGACCCAGTACTTC | CASSPGQGGYQETQYF
- | TRBJ2-7 | TRBV7-9 | - | TGTGCCAGCAGCAACCGGGACCGAACATCCTACGAGCAGTACTTC | CASSNRDRTSYEQYF
- | TRBJ2-1 | TRBV7-9 | - | TGTGCCAGCAGCCGGGATGCAGGGGCCAGCTCCTACAATGAGCAGTTCTTC | CASSRDAGASSYNEQFF
- | TRBJ2-7 | TRBV6-5 | - | TGTGCCAGCAGTTACTCAGCCTGGGACATTTCCTACGAGCAGTACTTC | CASSYSAWDISYEQYF
- | TRBJ2-1 | TRBV9 | - | TGTGCCAGCAGCGCCGGGACGCACTACAATGAGCAGTTCTTC | CASSAGTHYNEQFF
- | TRBJ2-1 | TRBV9 | - | TGTGCCAGCAGCTACGTAGGGAAGGATGAGCAGTTCTTC | CASSYVGKDEQFF
once | TRBJ2-7 | TRBV4-1 | TRBD2 | TGCGCCAGCAGCCCGGGGGGCTACGAGCAGTACTTC | CASSPGGYEQYF
- | TRBJ2-3 | TRBV7-9 | - | TGTGCCAGCAGCTTAGAAGCGGCCACAGATACGCAGTATTTT | CASSLEAATDTQYF
- | TRBJ2-2 | TRBV19 | - | TGTGCCAGTAGTATAGATCAGGAAAGCGGGGAGCTGTTTTTT | CASSIDQESGELFF
- | TRBJ1-2 | TRBV4-3 | - | TGCGCCAGCAGCCAAGATTTAACGGACTTGGATGGCTACACCTTC | CASSQDLTDLDGYTF
- | TRBJ2-2 | TRBV6-4 | - | TGTGCCAGCAGTGAATCATGGACAGCAACAAGCGCCGGGGAGCTGTTTTTT | CASSESWTATSAGELFF
- | TRBJ2-7 | TRBV27 | TRBD1 | TGTGCCAGCAGTCTAACAGGGGGCCTAACCTACGAGCAGTACTTC | CASSLTGGLTYEQYF
- | TRBJ2-3 | TRBV4-1 | - | TGCGCCAGCAGCCAAGAAGGAGCACAGGTTCGCACAGATACGCAGTATTTT | CASSQEGAQVRTDTQYF
- | TRBJ1-1 | TRBV14 | - | TGTGCCAGCAGACCCGGACAGCTGAACACTGAAGCTTTCTTT | CASRPGQLNTEAFF
- | TRBJ2-7 | TRBV5-6 | - | TGTGCCAGCAGCTTGGGGGGGGATTACGAGCAGTACTTC | CASSLGGDYEQYF
- | TRBJ2-2 | TRBV11-2 | - | TGTGCCAGCAGCTCCGGTGGGAGCCTGGTGCGTTGGACCGGGGAGCTGTTTTTT | CASSSGGSLVRWTGELFF
- | TRBJ1-4 | TRBV2 | - | TGTGCCAGCAGTGGTGGGAGGGGCCTTAATGAAAAACTGTTTTTT | CASSGGRGLNEKLFF